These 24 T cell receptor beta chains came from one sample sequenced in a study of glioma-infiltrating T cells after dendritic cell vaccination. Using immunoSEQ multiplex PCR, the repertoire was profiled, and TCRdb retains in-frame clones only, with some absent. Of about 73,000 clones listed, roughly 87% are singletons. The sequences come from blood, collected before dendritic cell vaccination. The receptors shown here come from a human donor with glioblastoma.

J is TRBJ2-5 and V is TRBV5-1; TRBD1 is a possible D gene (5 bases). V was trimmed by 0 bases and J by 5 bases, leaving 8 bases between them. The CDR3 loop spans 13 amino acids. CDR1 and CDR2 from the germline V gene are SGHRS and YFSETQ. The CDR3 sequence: CASSLEGVETQYF. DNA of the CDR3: TGCGCCAGCAGCTTGGAAGGGGTGGAGACCCAGTACTTC.

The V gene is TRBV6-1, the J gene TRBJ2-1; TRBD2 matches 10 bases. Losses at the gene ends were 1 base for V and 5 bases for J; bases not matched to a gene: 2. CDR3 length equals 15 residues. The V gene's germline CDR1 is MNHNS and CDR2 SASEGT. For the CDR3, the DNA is TGTGCCAGCAGTGAAGAAGCGGGGGGGCACAATGAGCAGTTCTTC. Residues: CASSEEAGGHNEQFF.

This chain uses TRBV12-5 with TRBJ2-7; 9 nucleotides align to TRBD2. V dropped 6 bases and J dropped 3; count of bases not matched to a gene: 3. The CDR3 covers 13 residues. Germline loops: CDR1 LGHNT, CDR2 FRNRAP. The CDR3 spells CASGVTSGYEQYF. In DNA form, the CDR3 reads TGTGCTAGTGGGGTGACTAGCGGCTACGAGCAGTACTTC.

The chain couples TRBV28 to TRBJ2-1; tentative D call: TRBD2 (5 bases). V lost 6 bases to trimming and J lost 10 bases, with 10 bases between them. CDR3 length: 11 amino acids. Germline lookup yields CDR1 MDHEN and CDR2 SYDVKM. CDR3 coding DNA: TGTGCCAGCAGGGGAGAGGACGAGCAGTTCTTC. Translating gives CASRGEDEQFF.

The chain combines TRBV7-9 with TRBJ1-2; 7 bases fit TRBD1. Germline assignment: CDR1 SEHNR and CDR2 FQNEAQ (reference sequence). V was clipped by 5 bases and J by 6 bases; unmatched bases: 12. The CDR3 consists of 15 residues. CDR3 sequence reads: CASSAGTVVPDGYTF. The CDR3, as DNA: TGTGCCAGCAGCGCCGGGACAGTAGTCCCAGATGGCTACACCTTC.

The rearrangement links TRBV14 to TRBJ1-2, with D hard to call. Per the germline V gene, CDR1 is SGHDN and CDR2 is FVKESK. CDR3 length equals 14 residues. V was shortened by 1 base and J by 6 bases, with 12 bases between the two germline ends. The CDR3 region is CASSQVNRIDGYTF. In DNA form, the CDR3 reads TGTGCCAGCAGCCAAGTCAACAGAATAGATGGCTACACCTTC.

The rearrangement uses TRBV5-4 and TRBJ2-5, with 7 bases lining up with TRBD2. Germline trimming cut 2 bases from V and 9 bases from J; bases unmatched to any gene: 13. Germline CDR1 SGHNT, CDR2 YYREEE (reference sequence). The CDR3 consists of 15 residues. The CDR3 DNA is TGTGCCAGCAGCTTAGGCGGGGGACTCCTTATCCCCCAGTACTTC. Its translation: CASSLGGGLLIPQYF.

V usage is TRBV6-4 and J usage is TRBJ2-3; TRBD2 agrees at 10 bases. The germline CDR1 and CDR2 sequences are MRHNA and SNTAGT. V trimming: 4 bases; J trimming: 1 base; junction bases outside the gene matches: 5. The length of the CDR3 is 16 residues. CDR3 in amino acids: CASSVSGTSGTDTQYF. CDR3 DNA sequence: TGTGCCAGCAGTGTCTCCGGGACTAGCGGCACAGATACGCAGTATTTT.

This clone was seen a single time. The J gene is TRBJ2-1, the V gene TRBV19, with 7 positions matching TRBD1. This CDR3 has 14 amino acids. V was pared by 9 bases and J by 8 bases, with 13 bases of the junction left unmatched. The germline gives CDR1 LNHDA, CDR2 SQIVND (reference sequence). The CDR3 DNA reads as TGTGCCAGCCAAACCGGGACAGCTTTGGATGAGCAGTTCTTC. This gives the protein CASQTGTALDEQFF.

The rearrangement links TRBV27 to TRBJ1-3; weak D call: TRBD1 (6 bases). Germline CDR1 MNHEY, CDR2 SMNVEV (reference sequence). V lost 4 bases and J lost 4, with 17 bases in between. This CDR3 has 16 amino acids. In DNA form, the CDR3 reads TGTGCCAGCAGTTCGGCGGGGGCAGAGGGAGGAAACACCATATATTTT. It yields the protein CASSSAGAEGGNTIYF.

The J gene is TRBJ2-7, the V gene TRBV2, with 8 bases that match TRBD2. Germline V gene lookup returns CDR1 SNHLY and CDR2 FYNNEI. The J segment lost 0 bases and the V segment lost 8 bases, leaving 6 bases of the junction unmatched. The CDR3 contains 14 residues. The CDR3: CASAGGGISYEQYV. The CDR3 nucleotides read TGTGCCAGCGCGGGAGGAGGGATCTCCTACGAGCAGTACGTC.

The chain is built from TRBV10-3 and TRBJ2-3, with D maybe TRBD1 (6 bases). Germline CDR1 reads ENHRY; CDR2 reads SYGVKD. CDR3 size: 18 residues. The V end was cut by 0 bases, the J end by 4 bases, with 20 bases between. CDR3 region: CAISESTTGRGGSDTQYF. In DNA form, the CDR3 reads TGTGCCATCAGTGAGTCGACTACGGGCAGGGGTGGATCAGATACGCAGTATTTT.

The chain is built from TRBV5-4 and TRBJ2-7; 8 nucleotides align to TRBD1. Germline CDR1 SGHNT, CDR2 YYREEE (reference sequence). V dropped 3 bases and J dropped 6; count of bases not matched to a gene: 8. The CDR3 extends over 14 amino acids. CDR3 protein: CASSWRGQEGEQYF. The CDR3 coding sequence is TGTGCCAGCAGCTGGAGGGGACAGGAGGGCGAGCAGTACTTC.

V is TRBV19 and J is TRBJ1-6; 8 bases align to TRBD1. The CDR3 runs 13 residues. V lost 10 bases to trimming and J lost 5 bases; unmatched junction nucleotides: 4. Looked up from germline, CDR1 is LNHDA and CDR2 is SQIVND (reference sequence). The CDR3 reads CATGQGNNSPLHF. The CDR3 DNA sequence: TGTGCCACAGGACAGGGCAATAATTCACCCCTCCACTTT.

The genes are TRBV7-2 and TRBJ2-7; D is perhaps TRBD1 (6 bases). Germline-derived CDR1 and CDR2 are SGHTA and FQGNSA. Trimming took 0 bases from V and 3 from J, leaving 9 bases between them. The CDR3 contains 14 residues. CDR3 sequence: CASSLAGGRYEQYF. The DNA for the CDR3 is TGTGCCAGCAGCTTAGCAGGGGGTCGCTACGAGCAGTACTTC. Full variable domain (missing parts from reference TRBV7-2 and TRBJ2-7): GAGVSQSPSNKVTEKGKDVELRCDPISGHTALYWYRQSLGQGLEFLIYFQGNSAPDKSGLPSDRFSAERTGGSVSTLTIQRTQQEDSAVYLCASSLAGGRYEQYFGPGTRLTVT.

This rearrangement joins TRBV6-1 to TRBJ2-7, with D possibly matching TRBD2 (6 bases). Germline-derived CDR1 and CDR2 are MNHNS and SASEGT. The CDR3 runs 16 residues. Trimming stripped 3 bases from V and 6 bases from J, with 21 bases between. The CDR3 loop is CASSDYAIAEGLEQYV. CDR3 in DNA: TGTGCCAGCAGTGACTACGCTATTGCGGAGGGACTCGAGCAGTACGTC.

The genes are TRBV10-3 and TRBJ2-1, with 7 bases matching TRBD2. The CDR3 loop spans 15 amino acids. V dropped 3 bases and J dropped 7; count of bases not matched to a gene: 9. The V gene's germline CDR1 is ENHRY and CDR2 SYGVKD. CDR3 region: CAISDIAGVENEQFF. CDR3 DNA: TGTGCCATCAGTGACATTGCGGGAGTAGAAAATGAGCAGTTCTTC.

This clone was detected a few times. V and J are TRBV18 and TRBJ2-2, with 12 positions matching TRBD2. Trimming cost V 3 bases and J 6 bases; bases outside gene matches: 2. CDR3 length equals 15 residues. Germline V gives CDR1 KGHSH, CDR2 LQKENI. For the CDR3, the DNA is TGTGCCAGCTCACCCGGACTAGCGGGATCCGGGGAGCTGTTTTTT. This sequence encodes CASSPGLAGSGELFF. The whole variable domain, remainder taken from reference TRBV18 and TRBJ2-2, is NAGVMQNPRHLVRRRGQEARLRCSPMKGHSHVYWYRQLPEEGLKFMVYLQKENIIDESGMPKERFSAEFPKEGPSILRIQQVVRGDSAAYFCASSPGLAGSGELFFGEGSRLTVL.

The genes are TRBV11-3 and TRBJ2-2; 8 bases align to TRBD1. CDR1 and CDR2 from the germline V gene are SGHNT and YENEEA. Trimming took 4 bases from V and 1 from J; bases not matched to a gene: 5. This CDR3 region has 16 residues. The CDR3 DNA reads TGTGCCAGCAGCTCACCCGGACAGGGGAACACCGGGGAGCTGTTTTTT. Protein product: CASSSPGQGNTGELFF.

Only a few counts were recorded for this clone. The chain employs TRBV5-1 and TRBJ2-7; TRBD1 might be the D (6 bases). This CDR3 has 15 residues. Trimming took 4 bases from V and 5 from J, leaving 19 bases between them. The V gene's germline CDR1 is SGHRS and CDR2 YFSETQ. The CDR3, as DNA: TGCGCCAGCAGCATAGGGACAAGCCTTTTCCACGAGCAGTACTTC. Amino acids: CASSIGTSLFHEQYF.

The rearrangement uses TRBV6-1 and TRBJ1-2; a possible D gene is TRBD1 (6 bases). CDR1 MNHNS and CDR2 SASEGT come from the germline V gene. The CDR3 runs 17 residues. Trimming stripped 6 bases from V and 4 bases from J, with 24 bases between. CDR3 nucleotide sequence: TGTGCCAGCAGCGAAACCGTCAGGGGCAGGCTCATCTATGGCTACACCTTC. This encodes CASSETVRGRLIYGYTF.

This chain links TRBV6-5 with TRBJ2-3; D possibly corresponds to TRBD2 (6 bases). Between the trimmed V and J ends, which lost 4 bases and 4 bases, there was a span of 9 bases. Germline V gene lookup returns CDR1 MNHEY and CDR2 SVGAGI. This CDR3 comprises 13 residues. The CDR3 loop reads CASSSGDSDTQYF. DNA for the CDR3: TGTGCCAGCAGTTCCGGGGACTCAGATACGCAGTATTTT.

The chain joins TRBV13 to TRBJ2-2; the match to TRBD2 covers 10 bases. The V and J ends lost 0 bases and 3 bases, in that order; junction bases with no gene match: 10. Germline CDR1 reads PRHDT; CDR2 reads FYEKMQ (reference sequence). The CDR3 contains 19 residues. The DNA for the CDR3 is TGTGCCAGCAGCTTAGGTCCCCTAGCGGGAGTGAGTGACACCGGGGAGCTGTTTTTT. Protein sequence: CASSLGPLAGVSDTGELFF.

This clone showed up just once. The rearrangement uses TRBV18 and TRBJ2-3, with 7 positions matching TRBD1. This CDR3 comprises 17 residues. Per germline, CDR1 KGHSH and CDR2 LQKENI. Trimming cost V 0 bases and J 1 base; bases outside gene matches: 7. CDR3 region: CASSPPRGQVGTDTQYF. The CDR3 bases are TGTGCCAGCTCACCACCTAGAGGACAGGTGGGCACAGATACGCAGTATTTT.